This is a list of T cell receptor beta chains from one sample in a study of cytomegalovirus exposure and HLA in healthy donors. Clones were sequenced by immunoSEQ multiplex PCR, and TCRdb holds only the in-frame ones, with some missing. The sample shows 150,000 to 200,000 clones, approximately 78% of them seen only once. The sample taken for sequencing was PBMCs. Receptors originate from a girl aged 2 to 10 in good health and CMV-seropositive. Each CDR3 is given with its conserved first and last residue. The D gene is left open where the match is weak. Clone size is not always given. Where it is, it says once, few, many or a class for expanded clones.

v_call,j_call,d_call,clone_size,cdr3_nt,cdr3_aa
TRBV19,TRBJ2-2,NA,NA,TGTGCCAGTAGCTCCCCCCCCGGGGAGCTGTTTTTT,CASSSPPGELFF
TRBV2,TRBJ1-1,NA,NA,TGTGCCAGCAGCACACATGGGACACTGAACACTGAAGCTTTCTTT,CASSTHGTLNTEAFF
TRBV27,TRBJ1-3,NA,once,TGTGCCAGCAGTCAAGAACTCCTCTCTGGAAACACCATATATTTT,CASSQELLSGNTIYF
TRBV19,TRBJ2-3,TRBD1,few,TGTGCCAGTAGTCCCGGGACAGGCCACACAGATACGCAGTATTTT,CASSPGTGHTDTQYF
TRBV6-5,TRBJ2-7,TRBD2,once,TGTGCCAGCAGTACGCGGGGGTCAAGGGACGAGCAGTACTTC,CASSTRGSRDEQYF
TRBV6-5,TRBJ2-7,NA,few,TGTGCCAGCAGTACGGTCCCCTACGAGCAGTACTTC,CASSTVPYEQYF
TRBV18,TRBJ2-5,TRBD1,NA,TGTGCCAGCTCACCAGGGACAGTCCAAGAGACCCAGTACTTC,CASSPGTVQETQYF
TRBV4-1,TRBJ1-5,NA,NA,TGCGCCAGCAGCCACGGGGAAGTTCAGCCCCAGCATTTT,CASSHGEVQPQHF
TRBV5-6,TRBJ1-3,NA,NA,TGTGCCAGCAGCTGGTGGTACTTCTCTGGAAACACCATATATTTT,CASSWWYFSGNTIYF
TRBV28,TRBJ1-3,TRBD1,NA,TGTGCCAGCAGCCTCGATAACAGGGGGTCTGGAAACACCATATATTTT,CASSLDNRGSGNTIYF
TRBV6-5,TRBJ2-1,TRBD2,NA,TGTGCCAGCAGTTATCTAAATAGCGGGAGAGATGAGCAGTTCTTC,CASSYLNSGRDEQFF
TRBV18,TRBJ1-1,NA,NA,TGTGCCAGCTCACCAGGTTCCGGGGGGGCTGAAGCTTTCTTT,CASSPGSGGAEAFF
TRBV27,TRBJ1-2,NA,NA,TGTGCCAGCAGTTCGACAGCCCGATTATATGGCTACACCTTC,CASSSTARLYGYTF
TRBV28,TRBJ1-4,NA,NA,TGTGCCAGCAGTTTAGAGGGATTTAATGAAAAACTGTTTTTT,CASSLEGFNEKLFF
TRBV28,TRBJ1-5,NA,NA,TGTGCCAGCAGTTTACTAAATCAGCCCCAGCATTTT,CASSLLNQPQHF
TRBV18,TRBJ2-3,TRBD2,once,TGTGCCAGCTCACCGAGGGGACTAGTGGTAGATACGCAGTATTTT,CASSPRGLVVDTQYF
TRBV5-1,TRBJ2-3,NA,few,TGCGCCAGCAGCGCCCGGGACTCGAGCACAGATACGCAGTATTTT,CASSARDSSTDTQYF
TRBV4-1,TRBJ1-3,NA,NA,TGCGCCAGCAGCCATCCCCCGGGAGGGGTTGGAAACACCATATATTTT,CASSHPPGGVGNTIYF
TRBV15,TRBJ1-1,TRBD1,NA,TGTGCCACCAGCGGACTACTAAACAGGGGGACTGAAGCTTTCTTT,CATSGLLNRGTEAFF
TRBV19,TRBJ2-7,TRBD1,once,TGTGCCAGTAAAGTCGTCAGGGGGAACTACGAGCAGTACTTC,CASKVVRGNYEQYF
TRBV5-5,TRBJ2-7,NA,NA,TGTGCCAGCAGCGTAAGACTAGTGTTAACCTACGAGCAGTACTTC,CASSVRLVLTYEQYF
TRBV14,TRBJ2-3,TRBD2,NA,TGTGCCAGCAATGAGATAGCGGGAGATAGAGATACGCAGTATTTT,CASNEIAGDRDTQYF
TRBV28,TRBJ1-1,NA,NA,TGTGCCAGCAGTTTTAAGCGGGGGGAAGCTTTCTTT,CASSFKRGEAFF
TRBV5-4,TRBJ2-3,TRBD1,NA,TGTGCCAGCAGCTTGAGTCCGGACAGGGGGAGGTGGGATACGCAGTATTTT,CASSLSPDRGRWDTQYF
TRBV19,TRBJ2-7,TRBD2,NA,TGTGCCAGTAGTGCCGGGACTAGCGGGAGCTACGAGCAGTACTTC,CASSAGTSGSYEQYF
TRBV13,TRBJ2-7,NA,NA,TGTGCCAGCAGCTTGGGGTCCGGGGGCTACGAGCAGTACTTC,CASSLGSGGYEQYF
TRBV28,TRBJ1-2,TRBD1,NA,TGTGCCAGCAGTTTACTCGGACAGGGGAGAAGCTACACCTTC,CASSLLGQGRSYTF
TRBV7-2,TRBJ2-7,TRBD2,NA,TGTGCCAGCACCGATCGTAGCGGGAGGGCCTACGAGCAGTACTTC,CASTDRSGRAYEQYF
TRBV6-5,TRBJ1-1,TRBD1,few,TGTGCCAGCAGTTACTCTCATCGACAGGGGTACACTGAAGCTTTCTTT,CASSYSHRQGYTEAFF
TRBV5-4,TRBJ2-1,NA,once,TGTGCCAGCAGCCTGGGGCTAGCGAGGGACAATGAGCAGTTCTTC,CASSLGLARDNEQFF
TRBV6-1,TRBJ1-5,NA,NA,TGTGCCAGCAGGACAGTTAGCAATCAGCCCCAGCATTTT,CASRTVSNQPQHF
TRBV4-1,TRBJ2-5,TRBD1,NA,TGCGCCAGCACTACGACAGGGGGGGGTGGAAAAGAGACCCAGTACTTC,CASTTTGGGGKETQYF
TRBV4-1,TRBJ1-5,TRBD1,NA,TGCGCCAGCAGCCAAGAAGAACAGGGGGGACAGCCCCAGCATTTT,CASSQEEQGGQPQHF
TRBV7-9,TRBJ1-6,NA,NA,TGTGCCAGCAGCTTAGCGCGGCTCCAGGGTTCACCCCTCCACTTT,CASSLARLQGSPLHF
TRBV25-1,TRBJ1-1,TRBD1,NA,TGTGCCAGCAGTGGGAGGGACAGGGTTACCCCAATGAACACTGAAGCTTTCTTT,CASSGRDRVTPMNTEAFF
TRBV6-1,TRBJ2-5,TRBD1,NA,TGTGCCAGCAGGGCCGGGACAGCTCAAGAGACCCAGTACTTC,CASRAGTAQETQYF
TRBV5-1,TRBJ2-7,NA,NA,TGCGCCAGCAGGGGAGGAGGTTCCCACGAGCAGTACTTC,CASRGGGSHEQYF
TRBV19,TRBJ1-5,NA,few,TGTGCCAGTAGTACCGGACATCGCAATCAGCCCCAGCATTTT,CASSTGHRNQPQHF
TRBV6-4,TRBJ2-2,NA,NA,TGTGCCAGCAGTGACTATTTAGGGGACAAACCCCACACCGGGGAGCTGTTTTTT,CASSDYLGDKPHTGELFF
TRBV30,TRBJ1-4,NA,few,TGTGCCTGGAGTCCAGGGCGCACTAATGAAAAACTGTTTTTT,CAWSPGRTNEKLFF
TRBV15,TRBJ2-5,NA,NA,TGTGCCACCAGCAGAGATTGGGGGCCCCTCGACCAAGAGACCCAGTACTTC,CATSRDWGPLDQETQYF
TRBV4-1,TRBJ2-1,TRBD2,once,TGCGCCAGCAGCCAGGGTTGGACTAGCGGGTACAATGAGCAGTTCTTC,CASSQGWTSGYNEQFF
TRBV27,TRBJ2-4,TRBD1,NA,TGTGCCAGCAGCCGGGACAGCAAAAACATTCAGTACTTC,CASSRDSKNIQYF
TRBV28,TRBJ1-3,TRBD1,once,TGTGCCAGCGCTTTTACAGGGGACCCGACTGGAAACACCATATATTTT,CASAFTGDPTGNTIYF
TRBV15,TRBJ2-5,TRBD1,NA,TGTGCCACCAGCAGAGATACACAGGGGCAAGAGACCCAGTACTTC,CATSRDTQGQETQYF
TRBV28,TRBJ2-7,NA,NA,TGTGCCAGCAGTTCGATGGGCCGCGAAGGCTACGAGCAGTACTTC,CASSSMGREGYEQYF
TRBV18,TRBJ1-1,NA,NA,TGTGCCAGCTCAATTGGGCTCGAAGCTTTCTTT,CASSIGLEAFF
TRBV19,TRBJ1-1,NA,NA,TGTGCCAGTAGTCTCAGGGCAGAAGACACTGAAGCTTTCTTT,CASSLRAEDTEAFF
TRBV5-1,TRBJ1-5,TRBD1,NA,TGCGCCAGCAGCTTGACAGGGGATCAGCCCCAGCATTTT,CASSLTGDQPQHF
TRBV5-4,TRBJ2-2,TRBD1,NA,TGTGCCAGCAGCGGGTTCGACAGGGGGAGTGGGGAGCTGTTTTTT,CASSGFDRGSGELFF
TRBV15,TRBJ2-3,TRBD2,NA,TGTGCCACCAGCGGATTAGCGGGGATTACTAATACGCAGTATTTT,CATSGLAGITNTQYF